A single sample gave rise to the 32 T cell receptor beta chains below, sequenced in a study of T cell changes during pregnancy in multiple sclerosis. Using immunoSEQ multiplex PCR, the repertoire was profiled, and TCRdb retains in-frame clones only, with some absent. The sample carries tens of thousands of clones, approximately 90% recorded once. The source material was peripheral blood, sampled in the first trimester of pregnancy. Receptors were obtained from a female donor in good health, enrolled as a control in a pregnancy study.

The chain employs TRBV7-9 and TRBJ1-1, with 10 bases that match TRBD1. Germline V gives CDR1 SEHNR, CDR2 FQNEAQ (reference sequence). Trimming cost V 3 bases and J 6 bases; bases outside gene matches: 7. The CDR3 spans 15 residues. This chain's CDR3 is CASSFRDRGIAEAFF. The DNA for the CDR3 is TGTGCCAGCAGCTTCCGGGACAGGGGAATCGCTGAAGCTTTCTTT.

This clone was seen a single time. This chain links TRBV5-1 with TRBJ2-1; TRBD2 matches at 9 bases. There are 15 residues in the CDR3. Trimming took 0 bases from V and 12 from J; bases not matched to a gene: 10. CDR1 is SGHRS, CDR2 YFSETQ, per germline. Here the CDR3 reads CASSLEVASGTRQFF. In nucleotides, the CDR3 is TGCGCCAGCAGCTTGGAGGTGGCTAGCGGGACCAGGCAGTTCTTC. The variable domain in full, with the rest retrieved from reference TRBV5-1 and TRBJ2-1, is KAGVTQTPRYLIKTRGQQVTLSCSPISGHRSVSWYQQTPGQGLQFLFEYFSETQRNKGNFPGRFSGRQFSNSRSEMNVSTLELGDSALYLCASSLEVASGTRQFFGPGTRLTVL.

V gene TRBV7-9 combines with J gene TRBJ1-4, with D possibly matching TRBD1 (6 bases). Trimming removed 1 base from V and 4 bases from J, with 19 bases in between. The germline gives CDR1 SEHNR, CDR2 FQNEAQ (reference sequence). The length of the CDR3 is 18 residues. In nucleotides, the CDR3 is TGTGCCAGCAGCTTAGGAATAGGGGGTTTAAGCGGTAATGAAAAACTGTTTTTT. Translation gives CASSLGIGGLSGNEKLFF.

In its sample, this clone was seen once. The V gene is TRBV19, the J gene TRBJ1-6, with D tentatively TRBD1 (5 bases). CDR1 is LNHDA and CDR2 is SQIVND in the germline V gene (reference sequence). The length of the CDR3 is 14 residues. Deletions cut 4 bases from V and 9 bases from J, with 13 bases between. The CDR3 region is CASSNGRDVSPLHF. CDR3 sequence (DNA): TGTGCCAGTAGTAACGGCAGGGATGTTTCACCCCTCCACTTT.

This clone has just one count. The chain joins TRBV6-5 to TRBJ1-2; TRBD1 agrees at 7 bases. This CDR3 contains 12 residues. Per the germline V gene, CDR1 is MNHEY and CDR2 is SVGAGI. V shed 9 bases, J shed 4 bases, and the junction held 5 bases outside the gene matches. CDR3 nucleotide sequence: TGTGCCAGGGGACAGTCCTTCTATGGCTACACCTTC. This codes for CARGQSFYGYTF.

CDR3 coding DNA: TGTGCCAGCAGCTTGGGGGCCAGCGGGAGCTCCTACAATGAGCAGTTCTTC. Translating it yields CASSLGASGSSYNEQFF. The genes are TRBV5-4 and TRBJ2-1, with 8 nucleotides matching TRBD2. The CDR3 extends over 17 amino acids. Germline loops: CDR1 SGHNT, CDR2 YYREEE (reference sequence). Losses at the gene ends were 0 bases for V and 0 bases for J; bases not matched to a gene: 5.

The chain couples TRBV7-6 to TRBJ2-6, with D unresolved. The V end was cut by 2 bases, the J end by 0 bases, with 8 bases between. CDR1 and CDR2 (germline): SGHVS, FNYEAQ. This CDR3 comprises 16 residues. The CDR3 coding sequence is TGTGCCAGCAGCTTAAGGCGGTTCTCTGGGGCCAACGTCCTGACTTTC. This codes for CASSLRRFSGANVLTF.

The V and J genes are TRBV29-1 and TRBJ2-7, with 12 nucleotides matching TRBD2. The CDR3 consists of 14 residues. The ends lost 4 bases at V and 7 bases at J; junction bases unmatched: 8. Germline lookup yields CDR1 SQVTM and CDR2 ANQGSEA. CDR3 in amino acids: CSVVRPSGRGEQYF. The CDR3 DNA is TGCAGCGTTGTGAGACCTAGCGGGAGGGGGGAGCAGTACTTC.

The chain recombines TRBV9 with TRBJ2-7; weak D call: TRBD1 (6 bases). Trimming cost V 3 bases and J 0 bases, with 7 bases left between them. The CDR3 has 13 residues. Germline V gene sequence: CDR1 SGDLS, CDR2 YYNGEE. CDR3 sequence reads: CASSEGGSYEQYF. The CDR3 DNA follows: TGTGCCAGCAGCGAAGGGGGCTCCTACGAGCAGTACTTC.

This clone has a single count. The J gene is TRBJ1-4, the V gene TRBV5-4; a possible D gene is TRBD1 (5 bases). The CDR3 has 15 residues. V lost 4 bases and J lost 6, with 16 bases in between. Germline V gene lookup returns CDR1 SGHNT and CDR2 YYREEE (reference sequence). Here the CDR3 DNA reads TGTGCCAGCAGCAGGGGTGGGGTAGAGTATGAAAAACTGTTTTTT. It encodes CASSRGGVEYEKLFF.

The gene calls are TRBV11-2 and TRBJ2-7; 8 bases align to TRBD2. The CDR3 sequence is 17 residues long. Unmatched junction bases numbered 13, after V lost 5 bases and J lost 1 base. Looked up from germline, CDR1 is SGHAT and CDR2 is FQNNGV. In nucleotides, the CDR3 is TGTGCCAGCAGCAAACCGGGACTAGGTGCTGAGTCCTACGAGCAGTACTTC. It specifies CASSKPGLGAESYEQYF.

The V gene is TRBV5-4, the J gene TRBJ1-5, with TRBD1 matching 8 bases. CDR1 is SGHNT, CDR2 YYREEE, per germline (reference sequence). After removal of 3 bases from V and 7 bases from J, the junction contained 6 bases not matched to a gene. This CDR3 has 14 amino acids. The CDR3 coding sequence is TGTGCCAGCAGCTCACAGGGGGGAGGGCAGCCCCAGCATTTT. It specifies CASSSQGGGQPQHF. Together with reference TRBV5-4 and TRBJ1-5, the CDR3 gives the full variable domain: ETGVTQSPTHLIKTRGQQVTLRCSSQSGHNTVSWYQQALGQGPQFIFQYYREEENGRGNFPPRFSGLQFPNYSSELNVNALELDDSALYLCASSSQGGGQPQHFGDGTRLSIL.

This rearrangement joins TRBV4-2 to TRBJ2-1, with 11 bases that match TRBD2. The CDR3 runs to 15 residues. CDR1 and CDR2 from the germline V gene are LGHNA and YNFKEQ. The J segment lost 12 bases and the V segment lost 3 bases, leaving 10 bases of the junction unmatched. CDR3 residues: CASSQVLAGATGQFF. CDR3 sequence (DNA): TGTGCCAGCAGCCAGGTACTAGCGGGAGCCACAGGGCAGTTCTTC.

This clone appeared once. The chain employs TRBV27 and TRBJ2-3, with 15 bases matching TRBD2. The CDR3 sequence is 19 residues long. Germline CDR1 MNHEY, CDR2 SMNVEV (reference sequence). V gave up 1 base and J gave up 0 bases; unmatched junction bases: 5. CDR3 bases: TGTGCCAGCAGTTTATTACGGACTAGCGGGGGGGGTAGCACAGATACGCAGTATTTT. It yields the protein CASSLLRTSGGGSTDTQYF.

The rearrangement uses TRBV25-1 and TRBJ1-1; D remains unclear. V lost 2 bases, J lost 5 bases, and 9 bases lay in between. The CDR3 is 13 residues long. Germline V lookup: CDR1 MGHDK, CDR2 SYGVNS. The CDR3 coding sequence is TGTGCCAGCAGTGAAATGGGGAGGACTGAAGCTTTCTTT. Translation gives CASSEMGRTEAFF.

This rearrangement joins TRBV27 to TRBJ2-7, with 7 bases lining up with TRBD1. The CDR3 spans 14 residues. The ends lost 3 bases at V and 4 bases at J; junction bases unmatched: 6. CDR1 and CDR2 (germline): MNHEY, SMNVEV (reference sequence). CDR3 loop: CASSFEGARYEQYF. The CDR3 nucleotides read TGTGCCAGCAGTTTTGAGGGGGCAAGGTACGAGCAGTACTTC.

The CDR3 nucleotides are TGTGCCAGCTTCGGACAGTATAGCAATCAGCCCCAGCATTTT. Translation gives CASFGQYSNQPQHF. V usage is TRBV6-6 and J usage is TRBJ1-5; possibly TRBD1 for D (6 bases). The germline V and J ends were trimmed by 8 bases and 0 bases, with 11 bases remaining between them. The CDR3 has 14 residues. CDR1 and CDR2 from the germline V gene are MNHNY and SVGAGI (reference sequence).

This clone was detected only once. The rearrangement joins TRBV27 to TRBJ1-5, with D possibly TRBD1 on 5 matching bases. The CDR3 spans 12 residues. Trimming shortened V by 8 bases and J by 9 bases, and 14 bases separated the two germline ends. The V gene's germline CDR1 is MNHEY and CDR2 SMNVEV (reference sequence). Written as DNA, the CDR3 is TGTGCCAGCCGGGCGGGGACTCGGCCCCAGCATTTT. Its protein is CASRAGTRPQHF.

This clone was counted between two and nine times. The chain combines TRBV2 with TRBJ2-7; D possibly corresponds to TRBD2 (6 bases). Germline CDR1 and CDR2: SNHLY and FYNNEI. The V gene lost 4 bases and the J gene lost 5 bases, with 12 bases spanning the gap. CDR3 length: 13 amino acids. CDR3 loop: CASSGSEGHEQYF. The CDR3 nucleotides read TGTGCCAGCAGTGGTTCGGAGGGGCACGAGCAGTACTTC.

The chain is built from TRBV5-6 and TRBJ1-2, with a weak D call TRBD1 (5 bases). Per germline, CDR1 SGHDT and CDR2 YYEEEE. There are 15 residues in the CDR3. The V and J ends lost 6 bases and 4 bases respectively, with 19 bases between them. The DNA of the CDR3 is TGTGCCAGCACCCCCCCGGGGGGGGGACTCTATGGCTACACCTTC. It is translated as CASTPPGGGLYGYTF.

The gene calls are TRBV18 and TRBJ2-1, with 9 nucleotides matching TRBD1. The junction had 6 bases not matched to a gene; V was cut back by 5 bases and J by 4 bases. Looked up from germline, CDR1 is KGHSH and CDR2 is LQKENI. CDR3 length: 15 residues. The CDR3 here is CASSKRQGGYNEQFF. In nucleotides, the CDR3 is TGTGCCAGCTCAAAACGACAGGGGGGGTACAATGAGCAGTTCTTC.

This clone was seen a single time. The genes are TRBV4-3 and TRBJ2-3, with D possibly TRBD2 on 6 matching bases. Per germline, CDR1 LGHNA and CDR2 YSLEER. V was clipped by 4 bases and J by 2 bases, with 19 bases between them. The CDR3 covers 17 residues. CDR3 coding DNA: TGCGCCAGCAGCCTCACCCTGGGCGGGGACGACACAGATACGCAGTATTTT. It yields the protein CASSLTLGGDDTDTQYF.

The rearrangement uses TRBV18 and TRBJ2-2; 10 positions match TRBD1. This CDR3 spans 18 amino acids. Germline V gene lookup returns CDR1 KGHSH and CDR2 LQKENI. V gave up 3 bases and J gave up 5 bases; unmatched junction bases: 12. The CDR3 protein is CASSPPGQGTTGTGELFF. The CDR3 DNA follows: TGTGCCAGCTCACCGCCGGGACAGGGGACCACGGGAACCGGGGAGCTGTTTTTT.

The V gene is TRBV29-1, the J gene TRBJ2-5, with 8 bases that match TRBD2. The length of the CDR3 is 14 residues. CDR1 and CDR2 from the germline V gene are SQVTM and ANQGSEA. Unmatched junction bases numbered 7, after V lost 6 bases and J lost 1 base. The chain's CDR3 is CSVSLAGPQETQYF. The DNA for the CDR3 is TGCAGCGTCTCTCTAGCGGGCCCCCAAGAGACCCAGTACTTC.

V usage is TRBV5-1 and J usage is TRBJ2-3; D gene ambiguous. The V gene's germline CDR1 is SGHRS and CDR2 YFSETQ. Trimming shortened V by 0 bases and J by 2 bases, and 10 bases separated the two germline ends. This CDR3 is 15 amino acids long. CDR3 in amino acids: CASSLDALDTDTQYF. The CDR3 bases are TGCGCCAGCAGCTTGGATGCGCTTGACACAGATACGCAGTATTTT.

The chain recombines TRBV5-1 with TRBJ1-5, with TRBD1 as a possible D gene (6 bases). Trimming shortened V by 3 bases and J by 5 bases, and 9 bases separated the two germline ends. CDR3 length: 13 amino acids. CDR1 SGHRS and CDR2 YFSETQ come from the germline V gene. CDR3 nucleotide sequence: TGCGCCAGCAGCTCCGAGGGGGATCAGCCCCAGCATTTT. It specifies CASSSEGDQPQHF.

This chain uses TRBV2 with TRBJ2-7; 8 bases line up with TRBD2. Germline V gene data show CDR1 as SNHLY and CDR2 as FYNNEI. The V and J ends lost 7 bases and 3 bases, in that order; junction bases with no gene match: 11. This CDR3 has 15 amino acids. The CDR3 DNA reads TGTGCCAGCACTACGGGGGGGTGGGGTGACTACGAGCAGTACTTC. Protein sequence: CASTTGGWGDYEQYF.

This chain links TRBV13 with TRBJ2-1; 14 nucleotides line up with TRBD2. Germline CDR1 is PRHDT and CDR2 is FYEKMQ (reference sequence). J was trimmed by 3 bases and V by 5 bases; bases with no gene match: 6. The CDR3 runs to 17 residues. As DNA, the CDR3 is TGTGCCAGCAGCCCGGGGACTAGCGGGAGTTTCTACAATGAGCAGTTCTTC. This encodes CASSPGTSGSFYNEQFF.

Only a few counts were recorded for this clone. The chain joins TRBV6-5 to TRBJ1-5; tentative D call: TRBD1 (6 bases). CDR1 and CDR2 from the germline V gene are MNHEY and SVGAGI. Trimming shortened V by 4 bases and J by 6 bases, and 13 bases separated the two germline ends. The CDR3 spans 14 residues. CDR3 DNA: TGTGCCAGCAGTTTAAGTCGAGGGGGTCAGCCCCAGCATTTT. Amino acids: CASSLSRGGQPQHF.

The rearrangement links TRBV14 to TRBJ1-6; D is uncertain. Trimming removed 0 bases at V and 11 bases at J, with 5 bases between. The CDR3 consists of 12 residues. Germline assignment: CDR1 SGHDN and CDR2 FVKESK. Here the CDR3 reads CASSQDGTPLHF. The CDR3 DNA sequence: TGTGCCAGCAGCCAAGACGGGACACCCCTCCACTTT. The whole variable domain, filled in from reference TRBV14 and TRBJ1-6, reads EAGVTQFPSHSVIEKGQTVTLRCDPISGHDNLYWYRRVMGKEIKFLLHFVKESKQDESGMPNNRFLAERTGGTYSTLKVQPAELEDSGVYFCASSQDGTPLHFGNGTRLTVT.

This chain connects TRBV9 to TRBJ2-7; a weak D match, TRBD2 (6 bases). The CDR3 has 14 amino acids. The germline V gene has CDR1 SGDLS and CDR2 YYNGEE. The germline V and J ends were trimmed by 0 bases and 3 bases, with 10 bases remaining between them. Here the CDR3 DNA reads TGTGCCAGCAGCGTAGATATGGGGGGCTACGAGCAGTACTTC. It is translated as CASSVDMGGYEQYF.

The rearrangement uses TRBV18 and TRBJ2-3; 10 nucleotides align to TRBD2. The CDR3 has 20 residues. Germline V gene lookup returns CDR1 KGHSH and CDR2 LQKENI. The trim removed 4 bases at V and 0 bases at J, leaving 16 bases unmatched. In DNA form, the CDR3 reads TGTGCCAGCTCACTACAGATTGCCGGGACTAGCGTGGGTAGCACAGATACGCAGTATTTT. Its protein is CASSLQIAGTSVGSTDTQYF. The entire variable domain, with the rest obtained from reference TRBV18 and TRBJ2-3, is as follows: NAGVMQNPRHLVRRRGQEARLRCSPMKGHSHVYWYRQLPEEGLKFMVYLQKENIIDESGMPKERFSAEFPKEGPSILRIQQVVRGDSAAYFCASSLQIAGTSVGSTDTQYFGPGTRLTVL.